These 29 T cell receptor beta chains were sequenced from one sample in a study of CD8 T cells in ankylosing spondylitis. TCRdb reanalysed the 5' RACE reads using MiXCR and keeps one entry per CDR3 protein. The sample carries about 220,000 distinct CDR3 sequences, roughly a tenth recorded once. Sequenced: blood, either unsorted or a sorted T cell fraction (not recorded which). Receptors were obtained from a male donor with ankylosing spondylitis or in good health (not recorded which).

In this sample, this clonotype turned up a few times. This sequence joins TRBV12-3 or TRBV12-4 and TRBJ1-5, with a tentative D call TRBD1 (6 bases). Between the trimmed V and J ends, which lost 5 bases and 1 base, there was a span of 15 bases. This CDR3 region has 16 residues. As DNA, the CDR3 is TGTGCCAGCAGTCCCTCGGGGGCACGGAGCAATCAGCCCCAGCATTTT. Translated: CASSPSGARSNQPQHF.

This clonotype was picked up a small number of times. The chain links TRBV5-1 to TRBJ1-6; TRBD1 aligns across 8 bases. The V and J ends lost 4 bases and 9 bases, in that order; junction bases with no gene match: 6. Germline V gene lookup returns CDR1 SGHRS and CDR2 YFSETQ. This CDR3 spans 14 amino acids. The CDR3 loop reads CASSLTDRVSPLHF. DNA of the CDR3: TGCGCCAGCAGCCTGACGGACAGGGTTTCACCCCTCCACTTT.

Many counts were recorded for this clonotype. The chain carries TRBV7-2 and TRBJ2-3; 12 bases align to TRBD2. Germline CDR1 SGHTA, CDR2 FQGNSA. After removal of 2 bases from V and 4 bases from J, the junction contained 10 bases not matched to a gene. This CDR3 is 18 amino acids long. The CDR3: CASSLSLAGGARADTQYF. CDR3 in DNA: TGTGCCAGCAGCTTAAGCCTAGCGGGGGGGGCTAGGGCAGATACGCAGTATTTT.

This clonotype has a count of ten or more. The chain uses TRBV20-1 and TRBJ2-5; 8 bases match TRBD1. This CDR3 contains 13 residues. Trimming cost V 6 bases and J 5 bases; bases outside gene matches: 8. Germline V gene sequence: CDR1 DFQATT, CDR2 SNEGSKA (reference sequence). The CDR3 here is CSADRVTGETQYF. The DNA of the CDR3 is TGCAGTGCGGACAGGGTTACAGGGGAGACCCAGTACTTC.

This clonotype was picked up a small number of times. The DNA of the CDR3 is TGCAGTGCTGAGGGACAGTCTAGCACAGATACGCAGTATTTT. Protein sequence: CSAEGQSSTDTQYF. The V and J genes are TRBV20-1 and TRBJ2-3; 7 positions agree with TRBD1. V gave up 5 bases and J gave up 0 bases; unmatched junction bases: 5. CDR1 is DFQATT and CDR2 is SNEGSKA in the germline V gene (reference sequence). The CDR3 loop spans 14 amino acids.

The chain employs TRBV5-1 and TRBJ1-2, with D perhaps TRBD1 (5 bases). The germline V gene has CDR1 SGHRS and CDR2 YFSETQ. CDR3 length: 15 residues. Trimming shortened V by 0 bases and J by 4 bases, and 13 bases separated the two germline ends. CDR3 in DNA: TGCGCCAGCAGCTTGGAAGGCAGAGGGGCCTATGGCTACACCTTC. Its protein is CASSLEGRGAYGYTF.

CDR3 protein: CSASSGAGVRETQYF. In DNA form, the CDR3 reads TGCAGTGCTAGCAGTGGGGCAGGGGTTCGCGAGACCCAGTACTTC. The rearrangement joins TRBV20-1 to TRBJ2-5; D is possibly TRBD1 (6 bases). V was pared by 3 bases and J by 5 bases, with 19 bases between. The germline gives CDR1 DFQATT, CDR2 SNEGSKA (reference sequence). The CDR3 has 15 amino acids.

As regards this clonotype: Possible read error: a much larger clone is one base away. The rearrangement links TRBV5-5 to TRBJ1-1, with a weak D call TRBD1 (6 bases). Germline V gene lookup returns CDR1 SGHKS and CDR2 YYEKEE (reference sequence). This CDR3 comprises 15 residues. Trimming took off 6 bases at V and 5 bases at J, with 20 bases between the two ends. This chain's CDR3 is CASIPAGAGWTEAFF. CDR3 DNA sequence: TGTGCCAGCATCCCGGCAGGGGCAGGGTGGACTGAAGCTTTCTTT.

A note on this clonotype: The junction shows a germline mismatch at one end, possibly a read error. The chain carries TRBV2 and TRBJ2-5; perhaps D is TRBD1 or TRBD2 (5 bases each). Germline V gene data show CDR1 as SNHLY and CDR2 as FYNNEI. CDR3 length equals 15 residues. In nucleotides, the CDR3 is TGTGCCACCAGTTACAACTGGGACCCTGAAGGGACCCAGTACTTC. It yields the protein CATSYNWDPEGTQYF.

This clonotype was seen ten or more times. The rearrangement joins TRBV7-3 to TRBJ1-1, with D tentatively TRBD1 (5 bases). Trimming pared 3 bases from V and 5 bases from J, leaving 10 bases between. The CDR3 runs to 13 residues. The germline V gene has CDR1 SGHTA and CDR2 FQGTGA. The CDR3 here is CASSFLGGTEAFF. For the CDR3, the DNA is TGTGCCAGCAGCTTTCTGGGGGGGACTGAAGCTTTCTTT.

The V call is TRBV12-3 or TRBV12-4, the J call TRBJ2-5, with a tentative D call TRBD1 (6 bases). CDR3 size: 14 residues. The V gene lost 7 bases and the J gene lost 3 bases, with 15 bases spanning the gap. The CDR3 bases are TGTGCCAGCAAAACCGGGACATTAAAAGAGACCCAGTACTTC. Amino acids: CASKTGTLKETQYF.

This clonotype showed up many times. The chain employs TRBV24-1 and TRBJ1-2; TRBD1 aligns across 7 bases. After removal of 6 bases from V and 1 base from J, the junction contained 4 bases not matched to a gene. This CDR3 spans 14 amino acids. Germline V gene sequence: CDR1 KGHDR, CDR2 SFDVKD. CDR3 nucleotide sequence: TGTGCCACCAGTAGGACAGGAGATAACTATGGCTACACCTTC. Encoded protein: CATSRTGDNYGYTF.

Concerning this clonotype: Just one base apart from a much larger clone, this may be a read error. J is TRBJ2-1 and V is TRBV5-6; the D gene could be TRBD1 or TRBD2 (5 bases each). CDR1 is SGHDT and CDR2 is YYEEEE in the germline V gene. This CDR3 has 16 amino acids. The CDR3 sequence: CASSPEGPTSYSEQFF. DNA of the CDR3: TGTGCCAGCAGCCCCGAGGGACCCACCTCCTACAGTGAGCAGTTCTTC.

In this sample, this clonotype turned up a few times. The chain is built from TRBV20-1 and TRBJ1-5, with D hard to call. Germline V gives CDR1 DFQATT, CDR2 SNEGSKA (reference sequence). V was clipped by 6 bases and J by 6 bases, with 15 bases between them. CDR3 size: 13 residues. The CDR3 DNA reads TGCAGTGCCCGCGGGGTGGTAAGTCAGCCCCAGCATTTT. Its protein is CSARGVVSQPQHF.

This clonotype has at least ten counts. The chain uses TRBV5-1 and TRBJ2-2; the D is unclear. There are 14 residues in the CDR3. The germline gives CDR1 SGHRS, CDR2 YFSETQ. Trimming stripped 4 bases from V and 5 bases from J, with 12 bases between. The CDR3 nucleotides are TGCGCCAGCAGCGCCGGGTTCGGGACCGGGGAGCTGTTTTTT. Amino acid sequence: CASSAGFGTGELFF.

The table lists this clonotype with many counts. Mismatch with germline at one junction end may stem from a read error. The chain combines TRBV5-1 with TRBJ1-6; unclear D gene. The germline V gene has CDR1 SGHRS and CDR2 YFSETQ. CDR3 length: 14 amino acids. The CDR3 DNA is TGTGCCAGCAGCCTCGCTCAAGGCAATTCACCCCTCCACTTT. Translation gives CASSLAQGNSPLHF.

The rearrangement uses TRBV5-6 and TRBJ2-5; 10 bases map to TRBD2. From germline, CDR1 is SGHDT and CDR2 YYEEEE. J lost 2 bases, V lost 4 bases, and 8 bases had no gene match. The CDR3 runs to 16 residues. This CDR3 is CASSLLAGASQETQYF. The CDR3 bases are TGTGCCAGCAGCCTCCTAGCGGGGGCCTCTCAAGAGACCCAGTACTTC.

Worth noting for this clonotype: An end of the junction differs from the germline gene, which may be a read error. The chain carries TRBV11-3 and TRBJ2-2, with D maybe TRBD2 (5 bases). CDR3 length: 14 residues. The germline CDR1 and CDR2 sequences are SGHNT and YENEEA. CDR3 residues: CASSLGVDTGELSF. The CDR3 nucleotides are TGTGCCAGCAGCTTAGGGGTTGACACCGGGGAGCTGTCTTTT.

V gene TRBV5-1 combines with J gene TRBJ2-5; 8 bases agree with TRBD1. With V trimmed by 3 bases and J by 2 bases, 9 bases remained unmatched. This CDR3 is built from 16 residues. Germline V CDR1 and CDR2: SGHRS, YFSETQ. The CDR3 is CASSSDRGGGQETQYF. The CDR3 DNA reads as TGCGCCAGCAGCTCCGACAGGGGTGGCGGGCAAGAGACCCAGTACTTC. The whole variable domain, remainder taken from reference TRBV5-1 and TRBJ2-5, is KAGVTQTPRYLIKTRGQQVTLSCSPISGHRSVSWYQQTPGQGLQFLFEYFSETQRNKGNFPGRFSGRQFSNSRSEMNVSTLELGDSALYLCASSSDRGGGQETQYFGPGTRLLVL.

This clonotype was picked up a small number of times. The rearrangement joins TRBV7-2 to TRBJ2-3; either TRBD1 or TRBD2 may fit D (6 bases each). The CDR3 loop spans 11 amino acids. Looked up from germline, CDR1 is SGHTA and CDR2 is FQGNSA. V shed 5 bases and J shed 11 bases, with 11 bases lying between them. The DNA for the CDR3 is TGTGCCAGCAGCCCTGAGGGGGGGCAGTATTTT. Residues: CASSPEGGQYF.

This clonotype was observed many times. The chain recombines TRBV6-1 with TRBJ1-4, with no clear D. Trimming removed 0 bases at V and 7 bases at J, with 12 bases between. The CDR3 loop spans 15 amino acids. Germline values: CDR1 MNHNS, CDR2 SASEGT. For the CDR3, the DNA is TGTGCCAGCAGTGAAGCTAAGGGAGGAGCTGAAAAACTGTTTTTT. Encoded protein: CASSEAKGGAEKLFF.

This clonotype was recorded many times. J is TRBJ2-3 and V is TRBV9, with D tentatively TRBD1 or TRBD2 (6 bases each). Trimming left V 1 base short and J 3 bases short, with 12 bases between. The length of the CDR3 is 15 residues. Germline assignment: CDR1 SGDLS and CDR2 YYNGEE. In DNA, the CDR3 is TGTGCCAGCAGCGTAACCGAGGGGGGTACAGATACGCAGTATTTT. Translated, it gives CASSVTEGGTDTQYF. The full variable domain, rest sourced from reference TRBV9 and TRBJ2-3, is DSGVTQTPKHLITATGQRVTLRCSPRSGDLSVYWYQQSLDQGLQFLIQYYNGEERAKGNILERFSAQQFPDLHSELNLSSLELGDSALYFCASSVTEGGTDTQYFGPGTRLTVL.

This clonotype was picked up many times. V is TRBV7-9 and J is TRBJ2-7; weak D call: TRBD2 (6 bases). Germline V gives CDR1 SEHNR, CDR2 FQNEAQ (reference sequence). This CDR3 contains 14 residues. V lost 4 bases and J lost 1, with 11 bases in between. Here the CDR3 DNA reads TGTGCCAGCAGCTCGGCGGGACTTTCCTACGAGCAGTACTTC. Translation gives CASSSAGLSYEQYF.

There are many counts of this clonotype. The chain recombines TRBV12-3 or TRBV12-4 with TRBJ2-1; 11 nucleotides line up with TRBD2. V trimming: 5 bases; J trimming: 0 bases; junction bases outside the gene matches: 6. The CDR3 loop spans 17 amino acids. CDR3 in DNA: TGTGCCAGCAGTCAACTAGCGGGGGCTAGCTCCTACAATGAGCAGTTCTTC. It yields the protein CASSQLAGASSYNEQFF.

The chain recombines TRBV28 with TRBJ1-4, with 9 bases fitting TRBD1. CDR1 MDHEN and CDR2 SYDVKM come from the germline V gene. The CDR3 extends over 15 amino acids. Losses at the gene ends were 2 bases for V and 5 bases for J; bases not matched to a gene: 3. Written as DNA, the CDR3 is TGTGCCAGCAGTTTAACGGGACAGGGAAATGAAAAACTGTTTTTT. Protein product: CASSLTGQGNEKLFF.

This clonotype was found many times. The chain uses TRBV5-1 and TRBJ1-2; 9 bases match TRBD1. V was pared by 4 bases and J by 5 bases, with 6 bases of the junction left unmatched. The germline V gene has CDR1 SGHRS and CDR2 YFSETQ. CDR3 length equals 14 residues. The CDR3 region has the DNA TGCGCCAGCAGCCCGGGACAGGGAGGTTATGGCTACACCTTC. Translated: CASSPGQGGYGYTF.

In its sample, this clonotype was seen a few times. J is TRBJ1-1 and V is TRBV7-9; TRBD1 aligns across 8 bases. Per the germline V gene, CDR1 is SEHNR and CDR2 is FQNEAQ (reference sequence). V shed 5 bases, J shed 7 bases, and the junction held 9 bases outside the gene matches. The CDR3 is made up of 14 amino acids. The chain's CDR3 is CASSASGGGGEAFF. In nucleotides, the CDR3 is TGTGCCAGCAGCGCCTCAGGGGGCGGCGGTGAAGCTTTCTTT.

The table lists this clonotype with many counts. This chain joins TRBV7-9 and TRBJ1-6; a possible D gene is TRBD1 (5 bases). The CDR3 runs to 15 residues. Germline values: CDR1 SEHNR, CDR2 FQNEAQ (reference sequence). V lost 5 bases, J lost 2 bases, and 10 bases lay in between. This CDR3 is CASSKDSAYNSPLHF. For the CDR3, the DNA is TGTGCCAGCAGCAAAGACAGTGCCTATAATTCACCCCTCCACTTT.

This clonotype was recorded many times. CDR3 bases: TGTGCCAGCAGCCAAGACACCTACACTGAAGCTTTCTTT. Amino acids: CASSQDTYTEAFF. The chain is built from TRBV3-1 and TRBJ1-1; no clear D gene. Trimming left V 0 bases short and J 3 bases short, with 5 bases between. Germline CDR1 reads LGHDT; CDR2 reads YNNKEL (reference sequence). This CDR3 region has 13 residues. Looking up the rest from reference TRBV3-1 and TRBJ1-1 gives the full variable domain: DTAVSQTPKYLVTQMGNDKSIKCEQNLGHDTMYWYKQDSKKFLKIMFSYNNKELIINETVPNRFSPKSPDKAHLNLHINSLELGDSAVYFCASSQDTYTEAFFGQGTRLTVV.